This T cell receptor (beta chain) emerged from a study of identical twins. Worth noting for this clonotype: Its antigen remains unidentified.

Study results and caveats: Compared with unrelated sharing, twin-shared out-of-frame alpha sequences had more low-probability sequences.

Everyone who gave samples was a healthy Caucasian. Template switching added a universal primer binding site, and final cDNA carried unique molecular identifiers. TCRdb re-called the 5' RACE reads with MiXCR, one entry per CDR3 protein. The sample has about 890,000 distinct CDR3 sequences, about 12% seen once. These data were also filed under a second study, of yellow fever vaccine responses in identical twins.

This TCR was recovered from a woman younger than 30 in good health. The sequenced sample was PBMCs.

The CDR3, as DNA: TGTGCTAGTGGTTTGGACTTGACAGGGACAGCCTCGCGGGAGCAGTACTTC. Translating it yields CASGLDLTGTASREQYF. V usage is TRBV12-5 and J usage is TRBJ2-7, with 7 bases identical to TRBD1. Germline V gene lookup returns CDR1 LGHNT and CDR2 FRNRAP. The CDR3 has 17 residues. Germline trimming cut 1 base from V and 7 bases from J; bases unmatched to any gene: 16.